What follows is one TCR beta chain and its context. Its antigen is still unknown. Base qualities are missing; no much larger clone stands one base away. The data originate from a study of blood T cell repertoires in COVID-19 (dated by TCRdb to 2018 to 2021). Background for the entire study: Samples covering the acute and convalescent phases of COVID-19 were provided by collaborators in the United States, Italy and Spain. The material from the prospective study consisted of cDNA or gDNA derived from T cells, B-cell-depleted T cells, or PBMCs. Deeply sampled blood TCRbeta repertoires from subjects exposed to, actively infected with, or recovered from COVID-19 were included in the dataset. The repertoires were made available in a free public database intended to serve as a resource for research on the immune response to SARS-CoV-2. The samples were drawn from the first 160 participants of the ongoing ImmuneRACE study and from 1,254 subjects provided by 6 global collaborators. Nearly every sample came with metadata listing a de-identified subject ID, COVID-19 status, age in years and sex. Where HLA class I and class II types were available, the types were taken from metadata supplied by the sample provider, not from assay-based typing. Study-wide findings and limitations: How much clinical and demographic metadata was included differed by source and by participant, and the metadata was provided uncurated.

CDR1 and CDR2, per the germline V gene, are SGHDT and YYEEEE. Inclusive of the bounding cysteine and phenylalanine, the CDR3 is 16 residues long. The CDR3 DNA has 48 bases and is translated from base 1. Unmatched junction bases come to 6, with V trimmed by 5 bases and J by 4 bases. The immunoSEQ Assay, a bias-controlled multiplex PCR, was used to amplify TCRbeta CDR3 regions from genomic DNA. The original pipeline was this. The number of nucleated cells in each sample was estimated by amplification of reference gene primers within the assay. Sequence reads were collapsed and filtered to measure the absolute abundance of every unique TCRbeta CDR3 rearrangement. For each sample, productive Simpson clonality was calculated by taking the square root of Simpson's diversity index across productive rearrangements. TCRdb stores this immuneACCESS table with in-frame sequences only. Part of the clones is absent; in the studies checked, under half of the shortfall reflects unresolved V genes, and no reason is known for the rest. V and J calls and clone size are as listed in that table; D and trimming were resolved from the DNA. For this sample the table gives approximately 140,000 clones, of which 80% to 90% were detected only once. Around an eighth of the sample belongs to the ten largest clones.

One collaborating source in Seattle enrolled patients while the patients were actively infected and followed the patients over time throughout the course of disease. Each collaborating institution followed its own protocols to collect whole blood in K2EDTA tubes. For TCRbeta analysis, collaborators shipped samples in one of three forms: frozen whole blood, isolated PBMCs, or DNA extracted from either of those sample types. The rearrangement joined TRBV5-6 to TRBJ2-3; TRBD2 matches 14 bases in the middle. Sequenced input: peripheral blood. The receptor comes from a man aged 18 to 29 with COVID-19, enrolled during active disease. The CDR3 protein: CASSPGTSGSADTQYF. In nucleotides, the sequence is TGTGCCAGCAGTCCTGGGACTAGCGGGAGCGCAGATACGCAGTATTTT.